In this sample, the clone carrying this T cell receptor beta chain turned up a few times. This CDR3 region has 14 residues. With 5 bases removed from V and 3 bases from J, the gap between germline ends came to 13 bases. CDR1 and CDR2 from the germline V gene are MRHNA and SNTAGT. In the original workflow: Scientists estimated how many nucleated cells there were by amplifying reference gene primers. Sequenced by immunoSEQ multiplex PCR; TCRdb stores in-frame clones only, minus some. D and trimming come from the DNA, and the V and J calls and clone size come from that table. The sample includes 95,000 to 120,000 clones, less than 75% of them seen just once. This record belongs to a study of blood T cell repertoires in COVID-19. The overall study: The United States, Italy and Spain supplied acute and convalescent COVID-19 samples.

The material sequenced was peripheral blood. J is TRBJ1-1 and V is TRBV6-4, with a possible D match to TRBD1 (5 bases). The origin of this receptor is a woman in her thirties or forties with acute or convalescent COVID-19. The CDR3 region is CASSRTVRDTEAFF. The CDR3 DNA follows: TGTGCCAGCAGTCGTACGGTCAGGGACACTGAAGCTTTCTTT.